These T cell receptor beta chains were read from a single sample in a study of T cells in Graves' hyperthyroidism and ophthalmopathy. TCRdb re-called the multiplex PCR reads with MiXCR, one entry per CDR3 protein. This repertoire shows 490,000 or so distinct CDR3 sequences, 40% to 50% found once; its top ten account for about 43%. Sequencing was done on a sample of peripheral blood or thyroid tissue (not recorded which). All receptors come from an adult woman with Graves' disease, either hyperthyroidism or ophthalmopathy (not recorded which). Each CDR3 is given with its conserved first and last residue. A D gene is named only where the DNA matches it firmly. The listing skips clone size in some rows; elsewhere it reads once, few, many or a size class.

J gene	D gene	clone size	V gene	CDR3 protein	CDR3 DNA
TRBJ2-7	NA	few	TRBV7-2	CASSSAPGTSYEQYF	TGTGCCAGCAGCTCCGCGCCCGGGACCTCCTACGAGCAGTACTTC
TRBJ1-5	NA	few	TRBV15	CATSREQNNQPQHF	TGTGCCACCAGCAGAGAACAGAATAATCAGCCCCAGCATTTT
TRBJ1-4	NA	many	TRBV10-3	CATGTLDEKLFF	TGTGCCACCGGGACCCTAGATGAAAAACTGTTTTTT
TRBJ1-6	TRBD1	NA	TRBV4-3	CASSRDRAFLHF	TGCGCCAGCAGCCGGGACAGAGCCTTCCTCCACTTT
TRBJ1-5	NA	many	TRBV10-2	CASSSSGGGQPQHF	TGCGCCAGCAGTAGTTCCGGCGGCGGGCAGCCCCAGCATTTT
TRBJ2-5	TRBD2	NA	TRBV10-2	CASSREDVHVYF	TGCGCCAGCAGTCGGGAGGACGTTCATGTATACTTC
TRBJ2-7	NA	NA	TRBV29-1	CSVEGGPEDEQYF	TGCAGCGTTGAAGGGGGACCGGAGGACGAGCAGTACTTC
TRBJ1-1	NA	many	TRBV20-1	CSARAPGDTEAFF	TGCAGTGCTAGAGCGCCAGGAGACACTGAAGCTTTCTTT
TRBJ2-7	NA	NA	TRBV29-1	CSAGAPYYEQYF	TGCAGCGCGGGGGCCCCCTACTACGAGCAGTACTTC
TRBJ2-7	NA	NA	TRBV20-1	CSASTKLIGGFYEQYF	TGCAGTGCTAGCACTAAACTCATTGGTGGGTTCTACGAGCAGTACTTC
TRBJ2-7	TRBD1	NA	TRBV2	CASSRTGTEQYF	TGTGCCAGCAGTCGGACAGGGACTGAGCAGTACTTC
TRBJ1-1	NA	NA	TRBV29-1	CRGPGGNTEAFF	TGCAGGGGGCCCGGTGGGAACACTGAAGCTTTCTTT
TRBJ1-6	TRBD1	many	TRBV5-1	CASSLEQGAVVSPLHF	TGCGCCAGCAGCTTGGAGCAGGGGGCCGTGGTTTCACCCCTCCACTTT
TRBJ1-5	TRBD1	many	TRBV20-1	CSAITLTGTNQPQHF	TGCAGTGCTATCACTTTGACAGGGACCAATCAGCCCCAGCATTTT
TRBJ2-2	NA	few	TRBV5-4	CASSLAGAGNTGELFF	TGTGCCAGCAGCTTGGCAGGGGCGGGGAACACCGGGGAGCTGTTTTTT
TRBJ2-7	NA	many	TRBV2	CASCLDSRGPYEQYF	TGTGCCAGCTGTCTGGACAGTCGGGGTCCCTACGAGCAGTACTTC
TRBJ2-2	TRBD2	NA	TRBV2	CASSAGGGYTGELFF	TGTGCCAGCAGTGCGGGAGGAGGATACACCGGGGAGCTGTTTTTT
TRBJ2-7	TRBD1	NA	TRBV15	CATSQRQGYEQYF	TGTGCCACCAGCCAAAGACAGGGCTACGAGCAGTACTTC
TRBJ2-6	TRBD1	few	TRBV29-1	CSVRQGASSSGANVLTF	TGCAGCGTCCGACAGGGGGCCTCTAGCTCTGGGGCCAACGTCCTGACTTTC
TRBJ2-3	TRBD1	NA	TRBV10-3	CATRDSTGADTQYF	TGTGCCACCAGGGACAGTACTGGGGCAGATACGCAGTATTTT
TRBJ2-5	TRBD1	many	TRBV11-3	CASSLGTGGQETQYF	TGTGCCAGCAGCTTGGGGACAGGTGGGCAAGAGACCCAGTACTTC
TRBJ1-4	TRBD1	few	TRBV7-8	CASSRNTGTAGEKLFF	TGTGCCAGCAGCCGAAATACCGGGACAGCTGGCGAAAAACTGTTTTTT
TRBJ1-1	NA	many	TRBV29-1	CSVEALRGTEAFF	TGCAGCGTTGAAGCGTTACGAGGGACTGAAGCTTTCTTT
TRBJ2-2	NA	NA	TRBV10-3	CAIRGGQAPGSCFF	NA
TRBJ1-2	NA	NA	TRBV5-1	CASSLSSNHGYTF	TGCGCCAGCAGCCTCAGCAGTAACCATGGCTACACCTTC
TRBJ1-6	TRBD1	NA	TRBV5-6	CASSFTGAHNSPLHF	TGTGCCAGCAGCTTTACAGGGGCCCATAATTCACCCCTCCACTTT
TRBJ1-2	TRBD1	NA	TRBV6-1	CASTPGGGLNYGYTF	TGTGCCAGCACCCCGGGAGGGGGCTTGAACTATGGCTACACCTTC
TRBJ1-2	TRBD1	many	TRBV19	CASSGRQGTRYGYTF	TGTGCCAGTAGTGGCCGACAGGGGACTCGCTATGGCTACACCTTC
TRBJ1-1	TRBD1	many	TRBV5-5	CASSFTTGVNTEAFF	TGTGCCAGCAGCTTCACGACAGGGGTGAACACTGAAGCTTTCTTT
TRBJ1-1	NA	few	TRBV7-9	CASSNGTSNTEAFF	TGTGCCAGCAGCAATGGGACATCTAACACTGAAGCTTTCTTT
TRBJ1-6	NA	NA	TRBV7-9	CASSPPGSNTLHF	TGTGCCAGCAGCCCCCCGGGATCGAACACCCTCCACTTT
TRBJ2-5	NA	NA	TRBV9	CASSVGPGGETQYF	TGTGCCAGCAGCGTAGGGCCCGGTGGAGAGACCCAGTACTTC
TRBJ2-7	NA	NA	TRBV2	CARGVPGRVYEQYF	TGTGCCAGAGGGGTGCCCGGGAGAGTTTACGAGCAGTACTTC
TRBJ1-1	NA	many	TRBV20-1	CSAREVRVGGTEAFF	TGCAGTGCTAGAGAGGTCAGGGTGGGGGGCACTGAAGCTTTCTTT
TRBJ2-7	NA	NA	TRBV2	CASSDKGRPSYEQYF	TGTGCCAGCAGTGATAAAGGGAGGCCCTCCTACGAGCAGTACTTC
TRBJ2-7	TRBD2	NA	TRBV29-1	CSSSGTSRYEQYF	TGCAGCAGTTCCGGGACTAGCAGATACGAGCAGTACTTC
TRBJ1-2	TRBD1	few	TRBV29-1	CSARTGGREGYTF	TGCAGCGCCCGGACAGGGGGAAGGGAGGGCTACACCTTC
TRBJ1-4	NA	few	TRBV7-9	CASSEGQGNEKLFF	TGTGCCAGCAGTGAGGGGCAGGGTAATGAAAAACTGTTTTTT
TRBJ1-5	NA	NA	TRBV20-1	CSTSRGLVQPQHF	TGCAGTACTAGTAGAGGGCTTGTTCAGCCCCAGCATTTT
TRBJ1-3	NA	NA	TRBV7-8	CASSLARGNTIYF	TGTGCCAGCAGCTTAGCGAGGGGAAACACCATATATTTT
TRBJ1-6	TRBD1	NA	TRBV7-2	CASSLEGAGGRSPLHF	TGTGCCAGCAGCTTAGAGGGGGCAGGGGGACGATCACCCCTCCACTTT
TRBJ1-6	TRBD1	NA	TRBV24-1	CATRPGTGNSPLHF	TGTGCCACTCGACCCGGGACAGGGAATTCACCCCTCCACTTT
TRBJ1-1	NA	once	TRBV20-1	CSARAPGTTEAFF	TGCAGTGCTAGAGCGCCGGGAACGACTGAAGCTTTCTTT
TRBJ1-5	NA	many	TRBV7-8	CASSVGRTQRPQHF	TGTGCCAGCAGCGTGGGGCGTACCCAGCGGCCCCAGCATTTT
TRBJ2-7	NA	NA	TRBV20-1	CSARWASYEQYF	TGCAGTGCTAGGTGGGCGTCCTACGAGCAGTACTTC
TRBJ1-1	NA	once	TRBV7-2	CASSPQTEAFF	TGTGCCAGTAGTCCACAGACTGAAGCTTTCTTT
TRBJ2-7	NA	NA	TRBV5-4	CASSLRWIGRGRGYEQYF	TGTGCCAGCAGTTTAAGGTGGATTGGGAGGGGGCGCGGATACGAGCAGTACTTC
TRBJ1-2	TRBD1	NA	TRBV6-1	CASRRTGGSYGYTF	TGTGCCAGCAGACGGACAGGGGGTAGCTATGGCTACACCTTC
TRBJ1-5	NA	many	TRBV24-1	CATTIGGEDQPQHF	TGTGCCACCACGATCGGGGGAGAGGATCAGCCCCAGCATTTT
TRBJ1-4	NA	few	TRBV29-1	CSVVSATNEKLFF	TGCAGCGTTGTGTCTGCAACTAATGAAAAACTGTTTTTT
TRBJ1-1	NA	NA	TRBV7-9	CASQFPAGPEAFF	TGTGCCAGCCAATTTCCCGCAGGGCCGGAAGCTTTCTTT
TRBJ2-5	NA	few	TRBV7-2	CASSLRRETQYF	TGTGCCAGCAGCTTAAGGCGCGAGACCCAGTACTTC
TRBJ2-7	NA	once	TRBV30	CAWSGEGSSYEQYF	TGTGCCTGGAGTGGCGAGGGGAGCTCCTACGAGCAGTACTTC
TRBJ2-7	NA	many	TRBV2	CASSVQSEQYF	TGTGCCAGCTCAGTCCAGTCCGAGCAGTACTTC
TRBJ1-2	NA	NA	TRBV4-1	CASSQEIGDYYGYTF	TGCGCCAGCAGCCAAGAGATAGGGGATTACTATGGCTACACCTTC
TRBJ1-6	NA	NA	TRBV15	CATSRGALNSPLHF	TGTGCCACCAGCAGGGGGGCCCTCAATTCACCCCTCCACTTT
TRBJ1-2	NA	many	TRBV7-6	CASSPLQGYGYTF	TGTGCCAGCAGCCCCCTTCAGGGGTATGGCTACACCTTC
TRBJ2-5	NA	once	TRBV20-1	CSARDGDSQGETQYF	TGCAGTGCTAGAGATGGGGACTCGCAGGGGGAGACCCAGTACTTC
TRBJ2-6	NA	NA	TRBV12-3/TRBV12-4	CASNAGDSGANVLTF	TGTGCCAGCAATGCAGGGGACTCTGGGGCCAACGTCCTGACTTTC